This TCR beta chain was captured in a study of T cell repertoires in cytomegalovirus infection. The overall study: Selected CMV epitopes included recently identified HLA-C-restricted ones as well as well-studied HLA-B-restricted ones. Public signatures in TCR beta pointed to CMV infection and matching HLA type.

Concerning this clonotype: The target antigen is unknown.

TCRdb called the reads again in MiXCR, with one record for every CDR3 protein. The profile shows about 920,000 distinct CDR3 sequences, around 30% of them singletons. Germline lookup yields CDR1 MDHEN and CDR2 SYDVKM. This CDR3 is 15 amino acids long. V was clipped by 7 bases and J by 1 base; unmatched bases: 7. Study-level findings and limits: In two of eight donors, the top clonotype was HLA-C-restricted CMV-specific. Accumulated public TCR beta family frequency recognized individuals carrying CMV together with the relevant HLA.

The chain employs TRBV28 and TRBJ2-1, with 7 bases aligning to TRBD1. Sequences were derived from cultured CD8+ T cells from PBMCs, sampled from culture after CMV antigen stimulation. This TCR came from a human donor in good health (CMV status not recorded). Some clones in this sample may be carry-over from other donors' samples. For the CDR3, the DNA is TGTGCCAGCAATTCCAGGGACAGATCCTACAATGAGCAGTTCTTC. Its translation is CASNSRDRSYNEQFF.